This TCR beta chain comes out of a study of OX40 agonist ivuxolimab in advanced cancers. The overall study: Under the entry rules, prior anti-PD-1, anti-PD-L1 or anti-CTLA-4 therapy was allowed, and less than 50% had some. Findings of the study overall: The authors also found low normalized T-cell clonal expansion in some nonresponders.

V lost 7 bases and J 2 bases, leaving 12 bases between the germline ends. This CDR3 contains 14 residues. Germline CDR1 reads MNHEY; CDR2 reads SVGAGI. Sequenced by immunoSEQ multiplex PCR; TCRdb stores in-frame clones only, minus some. Of about 21,000 clones listed, roughly 84% are singletons. Systemic immunosuppression or autoimmune disease history was grounds to exclude patients. Comment on this clone: Its antigen is unknown.

The origin of this receptor is an adult with an advanced solid tumor such as melanoma, head and neck, liver or kidney cancer. The V and J genes are TRBV6-5 and TRBJ1-5; a weak D match, TRBD1 (5 bases). The specimen comprised CD4+ or CD8+ T cells sorted from blood, sampled in a trial of the OX40 agonist ivuxolimab. Here the CDR3 reads CASTSGGGNQPQHF. The DNA of the CDR3 is TGTGCCAGCACTAGCGGGGGAGGCAATCAGCCCCAGCATTTT.